This record looks at one TCR beta chain sequence and its context. This sample was taken from a study of CD8 T cells in Susac syndrome. Germline V gene sequence: CDR1 MNHNS, CDR2 SASEGT. The V gene end was trimmed by 5 bases and the J gene end by 5 bases; junction bases not matched to a gene: 13. This CDR3 contains 16 residues. The CD8+ and CD4+ T cells were negatively isolated, with the TEMRA cells enriched by FACS. RNA was extracted with the RNeasy kit, and a quantity of roughly 0.5 to 1 ug was reverse transcribed using random hexamers. The CDR3 of TCR beta was amplified by immunoSEQ multiplex PCR across 54 Vbeta and 13 Jbeta. TCRdb passed the immunoSEQ multiplex PCR reads through MiXCR, listing each CDR3 protein once. The repertoire holds about 280,000 distinct CDR3 sequences, with around 84% as singletons.

The J gene is TRBJ2-5, the V gene TRBV6-1; 8 bases match TRBD1. This clonotype originated in a human donor with multiple sclerosis. The sequencing sample was made of CD8+ T cells from PBMCs. CDR3 sequence reads: CASSKPQAGGVETQYF. The CDR3 DNA sequence: TGTGCCAGCAGTAAACCTCAAGCAGGGGGCGTGGAGACCCAGTACTTC.